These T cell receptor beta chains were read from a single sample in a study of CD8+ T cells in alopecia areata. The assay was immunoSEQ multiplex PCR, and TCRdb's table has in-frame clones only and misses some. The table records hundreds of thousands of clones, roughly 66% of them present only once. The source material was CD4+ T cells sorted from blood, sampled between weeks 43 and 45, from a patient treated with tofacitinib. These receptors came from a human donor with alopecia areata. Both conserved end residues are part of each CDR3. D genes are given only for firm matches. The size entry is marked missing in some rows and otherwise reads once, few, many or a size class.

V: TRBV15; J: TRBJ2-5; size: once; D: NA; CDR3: CATSLRGAMETQYF; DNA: TGTGCCACGAGCCTTCGGGGGGCCATGGAGACCCAGTACTTC
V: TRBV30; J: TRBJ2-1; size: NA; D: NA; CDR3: CAWTAGQPFNEQFF; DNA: TGTGCCTGGACCGCAGGACAGCCTTTCAATGAGCAGTTCTTC
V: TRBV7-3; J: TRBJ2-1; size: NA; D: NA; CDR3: CASSLGGHGTGEQFF; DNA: TGTGCCAGCAGCTTAGGGGGCCACGGCACGGGTGAGCAGTTCTTC
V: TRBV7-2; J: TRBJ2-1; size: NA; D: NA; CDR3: CASSPIRGGLNEQFF; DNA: TGTGCCAGCAGCCCTATCAGGGGGGGCCTAAATGAGCAGTTCTTC
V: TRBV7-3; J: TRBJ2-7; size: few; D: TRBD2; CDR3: CASSLVAGYEQYF; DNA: TGTGCCAGCAGCTTAGTAGCGGGGTACGAGCAGTACTTC
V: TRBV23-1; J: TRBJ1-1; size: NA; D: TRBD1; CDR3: CASSLRGRDREWAEAFF; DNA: TGCGCCAGCAGTCTCAGGGGACGGGACAGGGAGTGGGCTGAAGCTTTCTTT
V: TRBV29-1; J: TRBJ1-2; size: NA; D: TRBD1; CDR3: CSVAQGAYGYTF; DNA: TGCAGCGTGGCCCAGGGGGCTTATGGCTACACCTTC
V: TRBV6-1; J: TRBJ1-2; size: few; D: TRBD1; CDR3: CASSEGTGLNGYTF; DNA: TGTGCCAGCAGTGAAGGGACAGGACTTAATGGCTACACCTTC
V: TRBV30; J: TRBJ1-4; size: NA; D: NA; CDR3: CAWTKQGEVEKLFF; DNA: TGTGCCTGGACAAAACAGGGAGAGGTCGAAAAACTGTTTTTT
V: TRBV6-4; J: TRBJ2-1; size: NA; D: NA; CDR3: CASSDGLVGNEQFF; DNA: TGTGCCAGCAGTGACGGACTGGTCGGGAATGAGCAGTTCTTC
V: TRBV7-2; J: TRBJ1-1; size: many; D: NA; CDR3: CASSFSGDNTEAFF; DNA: TGTGCCAGCAGCTTCTCGGGGGACAACACTGAAGCTTTCTTT
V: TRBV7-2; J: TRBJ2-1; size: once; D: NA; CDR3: CASSLSPGAGGSSYNEQFF; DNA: TGTGCCAGCAGCTTATCCCCGGGAGCAGGGGGGAGCTCCTACAATGAGCAGTTCTTC
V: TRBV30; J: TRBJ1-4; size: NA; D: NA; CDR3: CAWRGADEKLFF; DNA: TGTGCCTGGAGGGGGGCAGATGAAAAACTGTTTTTT
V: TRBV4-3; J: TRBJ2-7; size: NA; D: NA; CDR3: CASSQELVSQGWHEQYF; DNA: TGCGCCAGCAGCCAAGAATTGGTGTCGCAGGGCTGGCACGAGCAGTACTTC
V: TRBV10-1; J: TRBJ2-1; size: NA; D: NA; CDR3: CASSRGAFGEQFF; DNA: TGCGCCAGCAGTCGGGGGGCCTTTGGTGAGCAGTTCTTC
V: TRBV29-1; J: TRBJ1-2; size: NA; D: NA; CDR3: CSVDSRAAVYGYTF; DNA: TGCAGCGTTGACTCGAGAGCAGCGGTCTATGGCTACACCTTC
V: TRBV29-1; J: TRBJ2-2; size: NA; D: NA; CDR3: CSVAEQGNTGELFF; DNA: TGCAGCGTCGCTGAGCAGGGTAACACCGGGGAGCTGTTTTTT
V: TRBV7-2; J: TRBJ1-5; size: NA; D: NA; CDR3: CASSLWDSNQPQHF; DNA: TGTGCCAGCAGCCTCTGGGATAGCAATCAGCCCCAGCATTTT